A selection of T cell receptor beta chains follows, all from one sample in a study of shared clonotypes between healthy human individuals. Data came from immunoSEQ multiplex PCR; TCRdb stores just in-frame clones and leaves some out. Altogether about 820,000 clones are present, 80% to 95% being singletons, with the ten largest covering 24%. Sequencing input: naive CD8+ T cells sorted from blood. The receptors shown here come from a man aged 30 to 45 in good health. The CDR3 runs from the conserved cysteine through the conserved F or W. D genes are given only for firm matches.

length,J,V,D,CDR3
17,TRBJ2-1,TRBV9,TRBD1,CASSVTPGQGDFGEQFF
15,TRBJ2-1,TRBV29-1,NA,CSVEEWLAEYNEQFF
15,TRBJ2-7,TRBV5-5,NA,CASSLDGQGINEQYF
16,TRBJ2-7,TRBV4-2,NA,CASSQESGVTSYEQYF
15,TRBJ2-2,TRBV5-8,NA,CASKGDGTNTGELFF
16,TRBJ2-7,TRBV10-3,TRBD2,CATTGGSGGIRGEQYF
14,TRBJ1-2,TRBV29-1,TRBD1,CSVDSSGGDYGYTF
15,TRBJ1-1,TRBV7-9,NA,CASSFPTGVGAEAFF
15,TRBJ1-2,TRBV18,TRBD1,CASSPQTGGDYGYTF
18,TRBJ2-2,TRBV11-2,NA,CASSAIGTGPLVGGELFF
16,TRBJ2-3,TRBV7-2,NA,CASSSLETGNTDTQYF
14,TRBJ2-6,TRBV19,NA,CASSRGAGANVLTF
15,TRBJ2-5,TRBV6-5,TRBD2,CASSYYLADQETQYF
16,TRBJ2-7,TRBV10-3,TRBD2,CAIRRTSGRAGYEQYF
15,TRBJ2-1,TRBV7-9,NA,CASSSVVGDYNEQFF
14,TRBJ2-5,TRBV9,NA,CASSGEADQETQYF
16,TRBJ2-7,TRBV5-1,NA,CASSLTPGPPSSEQYF
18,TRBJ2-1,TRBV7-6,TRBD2,CASSPKAGTTSGYNEQFF
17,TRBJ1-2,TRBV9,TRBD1,CASSVTGTADPGYGYTF
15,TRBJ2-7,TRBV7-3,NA,CASSLTPGDRYEQYF
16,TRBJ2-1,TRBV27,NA,CASSLWGVGGVNEQFF
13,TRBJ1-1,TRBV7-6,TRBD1,CASSETGVTEAFF
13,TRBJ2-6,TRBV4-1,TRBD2,CASSGAGIDVLTF
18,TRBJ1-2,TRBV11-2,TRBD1,CASSLGGTGGLEDYGYTF
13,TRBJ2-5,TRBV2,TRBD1,CASYGTGLKTQYF
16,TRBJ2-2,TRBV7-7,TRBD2,CASSHLGLADTGELFF
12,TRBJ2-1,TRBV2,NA,CASRGGRKEQFF
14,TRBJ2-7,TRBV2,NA,CASSPGSPSYEQYF
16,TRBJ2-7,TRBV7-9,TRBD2,CASSEEDLAGEYEQYF
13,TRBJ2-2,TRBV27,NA,CASSLPNTGELFF